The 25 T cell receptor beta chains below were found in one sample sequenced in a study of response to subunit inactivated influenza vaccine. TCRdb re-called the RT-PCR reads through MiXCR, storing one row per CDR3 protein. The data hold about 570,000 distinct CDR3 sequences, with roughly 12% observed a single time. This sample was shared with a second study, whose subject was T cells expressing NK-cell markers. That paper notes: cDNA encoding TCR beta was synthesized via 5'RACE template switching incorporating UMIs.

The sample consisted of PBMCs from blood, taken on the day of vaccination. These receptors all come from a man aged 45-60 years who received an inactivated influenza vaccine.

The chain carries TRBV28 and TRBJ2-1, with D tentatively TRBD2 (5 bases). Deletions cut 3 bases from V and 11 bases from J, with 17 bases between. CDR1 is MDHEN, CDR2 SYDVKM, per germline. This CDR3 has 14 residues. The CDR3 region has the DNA TGTGCCAGCAGTTTGGAGGCGTGGGAAACCCAGCAGTTCTTC. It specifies CASSLEAWETQQFF. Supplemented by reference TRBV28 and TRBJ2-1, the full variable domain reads DVKVTQSSRYLVKRTGEKVFLECVQDMDHENMFWYRQDPGLGLRLIYFSYDVKMKEKGDIPEGYSVSREKKERFSLILESASTNQTSMYLCASSLEAWETQQFFGPGTRLTVL.

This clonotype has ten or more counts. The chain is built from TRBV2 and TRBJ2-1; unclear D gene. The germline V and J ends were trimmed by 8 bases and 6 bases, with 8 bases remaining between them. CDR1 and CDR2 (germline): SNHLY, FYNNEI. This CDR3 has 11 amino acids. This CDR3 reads CASVSANEQFF. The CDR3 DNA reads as TGTGCCAGCGTCAGTGCCAATGAGCAGTTCTTC.

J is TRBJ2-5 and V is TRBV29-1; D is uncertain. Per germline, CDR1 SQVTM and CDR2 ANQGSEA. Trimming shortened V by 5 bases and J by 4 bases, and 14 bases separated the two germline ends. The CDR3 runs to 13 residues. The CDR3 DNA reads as TGCAGCGTTCTGGGCAGATTGGGAGAGACCCAGTACTTC. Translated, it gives CSVLGRLGETQYF.

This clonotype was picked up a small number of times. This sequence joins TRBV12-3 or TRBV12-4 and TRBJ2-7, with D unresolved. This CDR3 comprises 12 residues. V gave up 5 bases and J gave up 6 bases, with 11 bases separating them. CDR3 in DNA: TGTGCCAGCAGTCGGGCAGGCGTCGAGCAGTACTTC. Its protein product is CASSRAGVEQYF.

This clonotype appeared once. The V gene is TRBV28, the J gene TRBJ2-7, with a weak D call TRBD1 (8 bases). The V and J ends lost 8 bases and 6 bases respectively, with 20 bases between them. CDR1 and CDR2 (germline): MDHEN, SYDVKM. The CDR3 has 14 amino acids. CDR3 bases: TGTGCCAGCGTCAGACAGGGGAGGGCTCTCGAGCAGTACTTC. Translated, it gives CASVRQGRALEQYF. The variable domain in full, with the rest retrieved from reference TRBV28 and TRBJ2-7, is DVKVTQSSRYLVKRTGEKVFLECVQDMDHENMFWYRQDPGLGLRLIYFSYDVKMKEKGDIPEGYSVSREKKERFSLILESASTNQTSMYLCASVRQGRALEQYFGPGTRLTVT.

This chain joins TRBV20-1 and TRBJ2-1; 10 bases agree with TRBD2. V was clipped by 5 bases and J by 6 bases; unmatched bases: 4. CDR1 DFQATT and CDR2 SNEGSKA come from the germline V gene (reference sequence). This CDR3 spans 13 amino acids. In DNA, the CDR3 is TGCAGTGCTCTAGCGGGAGTGGGCAATGAGCAGTTCTTC. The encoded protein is CSALAGVGNEQFF.

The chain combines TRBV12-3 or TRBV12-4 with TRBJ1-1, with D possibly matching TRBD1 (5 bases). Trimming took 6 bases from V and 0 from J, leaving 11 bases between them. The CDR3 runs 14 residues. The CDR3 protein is CASSKGSMNTEAFF. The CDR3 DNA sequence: TGTGCCAGCAGCAAGGGGTCTATGAACACTGAAGCTTTCTTT.

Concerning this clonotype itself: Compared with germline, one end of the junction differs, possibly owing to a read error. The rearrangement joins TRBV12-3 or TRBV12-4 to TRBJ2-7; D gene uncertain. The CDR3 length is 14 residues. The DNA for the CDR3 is TGTGCCAGCAGTTTCGACGGACCCACCTACGAGCATTACTTC. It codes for CASSFDGPTYEHYF.

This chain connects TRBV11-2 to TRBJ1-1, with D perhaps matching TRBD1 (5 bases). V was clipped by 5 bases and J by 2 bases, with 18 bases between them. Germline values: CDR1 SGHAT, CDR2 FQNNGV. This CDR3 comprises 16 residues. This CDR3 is CASSRYSDSPNTEAFF. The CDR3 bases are TGTGCCAGCAGCCGTTACTCTGACAGCCCCAACACTGAAGCTTTCTTT.

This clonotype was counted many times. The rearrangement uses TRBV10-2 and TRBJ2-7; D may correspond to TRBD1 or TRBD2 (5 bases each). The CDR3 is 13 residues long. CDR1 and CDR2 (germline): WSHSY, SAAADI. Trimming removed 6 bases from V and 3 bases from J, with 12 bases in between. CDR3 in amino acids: CASSSGTVYEQYF. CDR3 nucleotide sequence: TGCGCCAGCAGCTCCGGGACGGTCTACGAGCAGTACTTC.

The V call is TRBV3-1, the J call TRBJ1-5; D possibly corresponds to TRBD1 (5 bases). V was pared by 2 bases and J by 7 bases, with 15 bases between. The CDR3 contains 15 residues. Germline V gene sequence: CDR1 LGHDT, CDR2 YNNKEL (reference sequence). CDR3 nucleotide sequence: TGTGCCAGCAGCCAATTTACTGGGGGAGAACAGCCCCAGCATTTT. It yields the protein CASSQFTGGEQPQHF.

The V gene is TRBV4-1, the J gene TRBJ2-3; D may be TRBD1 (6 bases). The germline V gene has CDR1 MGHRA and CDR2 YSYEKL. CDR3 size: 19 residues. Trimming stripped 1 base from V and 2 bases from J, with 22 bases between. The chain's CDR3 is CASSQARLQGPRTTDTQYF. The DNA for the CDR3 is TGCGCCAGCAGCCAAGCCAGATTACAGGGCCCCAGGACCACAGATACGCAGTATTTT.

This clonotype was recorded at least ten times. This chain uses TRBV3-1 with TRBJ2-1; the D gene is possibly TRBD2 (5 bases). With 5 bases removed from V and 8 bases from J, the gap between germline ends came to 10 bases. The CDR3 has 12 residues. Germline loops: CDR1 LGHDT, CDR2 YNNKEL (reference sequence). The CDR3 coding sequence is TGTGCCAGCAGCTTAACTAGGGATGAGCAGTTCTTC. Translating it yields CASSLTRDEQFF.

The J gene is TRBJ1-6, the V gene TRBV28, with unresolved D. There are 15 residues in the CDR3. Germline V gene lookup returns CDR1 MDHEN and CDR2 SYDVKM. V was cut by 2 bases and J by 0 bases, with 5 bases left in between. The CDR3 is CASSLGHSYNSPLHF. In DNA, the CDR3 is TGTGCCAGCAGTTTAGGTCACTCCTATAATTCACCCCTCCACTTT.

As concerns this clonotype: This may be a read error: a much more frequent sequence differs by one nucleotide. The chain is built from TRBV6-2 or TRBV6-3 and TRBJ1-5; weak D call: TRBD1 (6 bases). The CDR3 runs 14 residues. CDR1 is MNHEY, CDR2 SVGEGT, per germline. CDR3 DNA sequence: TGTGGCAGCAGTTATGTGGGGGGGCCTCAGCCCCAGCATTTT. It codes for CGSSYVGGPQPQHF.

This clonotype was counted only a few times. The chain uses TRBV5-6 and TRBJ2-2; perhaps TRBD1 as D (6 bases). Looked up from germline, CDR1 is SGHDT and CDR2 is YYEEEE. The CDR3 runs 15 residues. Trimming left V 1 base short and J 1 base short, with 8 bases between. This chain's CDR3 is CASSLSGENTGELFF. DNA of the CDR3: TGTGCCAGCAGCTTGTCAGGGGAGAACACCGGGGAGCTGTTTTTT.

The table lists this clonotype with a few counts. This CDR3 reads CASSYSSRGGRNEQYF. The CDR3, as DNA: TGTGCCAGCAGTTACTCGAGCCGGGGGGGCCGGAACGAGCAGTACTTC. The rearrangement links TRBV6-5 to TRBJ2-7, with 8 bases identical to TRBD2. J gave up 5 bases and V 0 bases, and 9 bases lay outside the gene matches. Germline V gene sequence: CDR1 MNHEY, CDR2 SVGAGI. The CDR3 is 16 amino acids.

This CDR3 is CSVIPFTGELFF. The CDR3 bases are TGCAGCGTTATTCCGTTCACCGGGGAGCTGTTTTTT. The chain uses TRBV29-1 and TRBJ2-2, with D hard to call. The CDR3 is 12 residues long. Germline V lookup: CDR1 SQVTM, CDR2 ANQGSEA. V was pared by 5 bases and J by 4 bases, with 8 bases between.

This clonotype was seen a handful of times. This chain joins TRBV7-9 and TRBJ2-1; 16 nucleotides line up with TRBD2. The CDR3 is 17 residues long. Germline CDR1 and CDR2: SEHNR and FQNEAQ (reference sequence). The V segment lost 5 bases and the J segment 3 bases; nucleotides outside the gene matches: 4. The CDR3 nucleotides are TGTGCCAGCAGCGGAGGGACTAGCGGGAGGGTCTACAATGAGCAGTTCTTC. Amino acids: CASSGGTSGRVYNEQFF. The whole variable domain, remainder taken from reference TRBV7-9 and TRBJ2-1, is DTGVSQNPRHKITKRGQNVTFRCDPISEHNRLYWYRQTLGQGPEFLTYFQNEAQLEKSRLLSDRFSAERPKGSFSTLEIQRTEQGDSAMYLCASSGGTSGRVYNEQFFGPGTRLTVL.

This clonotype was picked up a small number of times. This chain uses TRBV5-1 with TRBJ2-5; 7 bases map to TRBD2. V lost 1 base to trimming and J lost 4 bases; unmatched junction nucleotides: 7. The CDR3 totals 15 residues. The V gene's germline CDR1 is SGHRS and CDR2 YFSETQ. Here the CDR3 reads CASSLNGGRSETQYF. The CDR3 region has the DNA TGCGCCAGCAGCTTGAACGGGGGGAGGTCAGAGACCCAGTACTTC.

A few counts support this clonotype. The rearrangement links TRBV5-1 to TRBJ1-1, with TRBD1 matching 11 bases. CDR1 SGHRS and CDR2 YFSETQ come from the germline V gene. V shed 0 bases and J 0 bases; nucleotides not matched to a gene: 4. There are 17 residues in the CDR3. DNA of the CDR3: TGCGCCAGCAGCTTGGCGGACAGGGGGCTTTTGAACACTGAAGCTTTCTTT. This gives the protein CASSLADRGLLNTEAFF.

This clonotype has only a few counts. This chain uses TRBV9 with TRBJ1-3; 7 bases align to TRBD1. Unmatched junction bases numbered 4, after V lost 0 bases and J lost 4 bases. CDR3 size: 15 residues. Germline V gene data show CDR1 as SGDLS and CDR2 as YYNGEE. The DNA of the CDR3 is TGTGCCAGCAGCGTAGAAGGGGGCATGGGAAACACCATATATTTT. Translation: CASSVEGGMGNTIYF. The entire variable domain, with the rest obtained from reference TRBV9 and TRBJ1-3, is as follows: DSGVTQTPKHLITATGQRVTLRCSPRSGDLSVYWYQQSLDQGLQFLIQYYNGEERAKGNILERFSAQQFPDLHSELNLSSLELGDSALYFCASSVEGGMGNTIYFGEGSWLTVV.

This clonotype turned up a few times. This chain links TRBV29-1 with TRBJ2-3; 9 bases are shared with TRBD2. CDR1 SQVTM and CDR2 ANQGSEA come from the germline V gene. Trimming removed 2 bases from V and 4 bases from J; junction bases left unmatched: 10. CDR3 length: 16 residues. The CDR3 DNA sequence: TGCAGCGTTGAAATCGGTCAGCGGGGGGCCTCAGATACGCAGTATTTT. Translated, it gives CSVEIGQRGASDTQYF.

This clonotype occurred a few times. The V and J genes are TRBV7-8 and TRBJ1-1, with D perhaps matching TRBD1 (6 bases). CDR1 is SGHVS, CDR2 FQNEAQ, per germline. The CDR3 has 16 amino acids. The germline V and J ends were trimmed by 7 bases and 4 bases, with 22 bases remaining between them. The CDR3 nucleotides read TGTGCCAGCAAGCTCCCGACTCGGGGGGCGGGCACTGAAGCTTTCTTT. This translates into CASKLPTRGAGTEAFF.

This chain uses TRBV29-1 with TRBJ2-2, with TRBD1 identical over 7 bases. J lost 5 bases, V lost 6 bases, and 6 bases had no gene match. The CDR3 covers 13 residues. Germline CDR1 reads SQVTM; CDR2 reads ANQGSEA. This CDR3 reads CSVRQGRTGELFF. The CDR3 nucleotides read TGCAGCGTGAGACAGGGAAGAACCGGGGAGCTGTTTTTT.